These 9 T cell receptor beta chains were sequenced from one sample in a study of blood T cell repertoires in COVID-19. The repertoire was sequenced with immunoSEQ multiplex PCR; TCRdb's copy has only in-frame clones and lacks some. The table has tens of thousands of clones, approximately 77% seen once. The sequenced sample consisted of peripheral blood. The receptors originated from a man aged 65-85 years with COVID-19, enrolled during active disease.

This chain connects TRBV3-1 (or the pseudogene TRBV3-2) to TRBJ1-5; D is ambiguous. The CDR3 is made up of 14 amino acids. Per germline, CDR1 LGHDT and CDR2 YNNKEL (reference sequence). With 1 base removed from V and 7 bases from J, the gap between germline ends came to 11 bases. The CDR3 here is CASSQALIPQPQHF. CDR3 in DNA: TGTGCCAGCAGCCAAGCCCTTATTCCCCAGCCCCAGCATTTT.

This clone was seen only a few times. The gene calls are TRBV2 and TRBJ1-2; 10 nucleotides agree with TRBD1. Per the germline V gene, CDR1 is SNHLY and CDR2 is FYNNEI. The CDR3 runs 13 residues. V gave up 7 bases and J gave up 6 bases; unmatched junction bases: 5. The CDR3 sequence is CASKGTGVDGYTF. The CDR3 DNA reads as TGTGCCAGCAAAGGGACAGGGGTCGATGGCTACACCTTC. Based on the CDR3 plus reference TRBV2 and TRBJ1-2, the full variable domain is EPEVTQTPSHQVTQMGQEVILRCVPISNHLYFYWYRQILGQKVEFLVSFYNNEISEKSEIFDDQFSVERPDGSNFTLKIRSTKLEDSAMYFCASKGTGVDGYTFGSGTRLTVV.

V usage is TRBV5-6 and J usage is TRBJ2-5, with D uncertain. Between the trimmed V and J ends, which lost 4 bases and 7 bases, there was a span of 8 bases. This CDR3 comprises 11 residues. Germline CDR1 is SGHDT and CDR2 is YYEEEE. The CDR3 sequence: CASSTRRTQYF. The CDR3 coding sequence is TGTGCCAGCAGCACGCGGAGGACCCAGTACTTC. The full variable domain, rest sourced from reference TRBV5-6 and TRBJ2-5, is DAGVTQSPTHLIKTRGQQVTLRCSPKSGHDTVSWYQQALGQGPQFIFQYYEEEERQRGNFPDRFSGHQFPNYSSELNVNALLLGDSALYLCASSTRRTQYFGPGTRLLVL.

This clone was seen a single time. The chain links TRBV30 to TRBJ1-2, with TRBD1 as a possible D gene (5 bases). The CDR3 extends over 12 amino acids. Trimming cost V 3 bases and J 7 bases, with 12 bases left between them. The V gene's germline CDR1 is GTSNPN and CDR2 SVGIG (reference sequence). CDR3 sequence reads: CAWRSYRTGYTF. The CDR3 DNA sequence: TGTGCCTGGAGGAGCTACAGGACTGGCTACACCTTC.

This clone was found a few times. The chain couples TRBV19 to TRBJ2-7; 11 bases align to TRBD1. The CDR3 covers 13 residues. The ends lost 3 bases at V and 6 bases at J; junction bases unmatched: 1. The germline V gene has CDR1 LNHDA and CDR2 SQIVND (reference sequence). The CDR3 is CASSMGQGGEQYF. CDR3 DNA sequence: TGTGCCAGTAGTATGGGACAGGGGGGCGAGCAGTACTTC.

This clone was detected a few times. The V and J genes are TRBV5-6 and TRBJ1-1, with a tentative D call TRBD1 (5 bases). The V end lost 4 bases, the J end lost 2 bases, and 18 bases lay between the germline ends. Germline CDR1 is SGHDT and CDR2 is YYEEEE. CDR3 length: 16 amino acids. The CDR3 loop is CASSHRGRGINTEAFF. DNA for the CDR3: TGTGCCAGCAGCCACCGGGGGAGGGGAATAAACACTGAAGCTTTCTTT. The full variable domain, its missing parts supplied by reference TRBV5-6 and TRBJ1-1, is DAGVTQSPTHLIKTRGQQVTLRCSPKSGHDTVSWYQQALGQGPQFIFQYYEEEERQRGNFPDRFSGHQFPNYSSELNVNALLLGDSALYLCASSHRGRGINTEAFFGQGTRLTVV.

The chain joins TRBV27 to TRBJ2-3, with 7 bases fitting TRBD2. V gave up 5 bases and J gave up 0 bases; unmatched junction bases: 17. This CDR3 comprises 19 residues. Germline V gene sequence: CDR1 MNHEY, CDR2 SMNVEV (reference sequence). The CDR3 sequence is CASSQRFGGGLGSTDTQYF. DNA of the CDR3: TGTGCCAGCAGTCAGCGGTTTGGGGGAGGGCTTGGGAGCACAGATACGCAGTATTTT.

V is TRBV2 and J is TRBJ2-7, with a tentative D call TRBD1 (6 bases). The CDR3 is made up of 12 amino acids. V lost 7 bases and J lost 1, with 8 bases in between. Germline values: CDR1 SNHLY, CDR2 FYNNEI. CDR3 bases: TGTGCCAGCACCCAGGGGTCCTACGAGCAGTACTTC. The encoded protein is CASTQGSYEQYF.

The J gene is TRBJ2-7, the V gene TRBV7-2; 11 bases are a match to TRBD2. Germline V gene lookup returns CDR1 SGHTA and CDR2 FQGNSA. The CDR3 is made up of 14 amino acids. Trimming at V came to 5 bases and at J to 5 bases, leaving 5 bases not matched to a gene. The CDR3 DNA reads TGTGCCAGCAGCCGTAGCGGGAGGGTCGACGAGCAGTACTTC. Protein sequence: CASSRSGRVDEQYF. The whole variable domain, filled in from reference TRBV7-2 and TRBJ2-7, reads GAGVSQSPSNKVTEKGKDVELRCDPISGHTALYWYRQSLGQGLEFLIYFQGNSAPDKSGLPSDRFSAERTGGSVSTLTIQRTQQEDSAVYLCASSRSGRVDEQYFGPGTRLTVT.